The entry below gives a single T cell receptor beta chain sequence along with its context. Its antigen is currently unknown. The data are from a study of T-cell memory formation after mild COVID-19. TCRdb reprocessed the 5' RACE reads with MiXCR, giving one entry per CDR3 protein. The sample carries about 180,000 distinct CDR3 sequences, less than 20% recorded once. Germline assignment: CDR1 SGHVS and CDR2 FNYEAQ. Trimming pared 5 bases from V and 4 bases from J, leaving 17 bases between. The CDR3 extends over 16 amino acids. The study's findings and limits: The finding that pre-infection memory included some responding clones suggested that cross-reactive memory joined. The study found contracting CD4+ clones mainly in CM and EM and contracting CD8+ clones in EMRA.

This sequence originates from a man aged 18 to 29 who had mild COVID-19 (a few samples of this study predate the infection). Cell type and time point are not known. The sequenced material came from PBMCs or a T cell subset sorted from them (not recorded which). V and J are TRBV7-6 and TRBJ2-2; possibly TRBD2 for D (6 bases). The DNA of the CDR3 is TGTGCCAGCAGCACTAGCTCGTCCCGGGGCACCGGGGAGCTGTTTTTT. It is translated as CASSTSSSRGTGELFF.